Below, one T cell receptor (beta chain) is given with its context. Its specificity is not known. This entry is derived from a study of T-cell memory formation after mild COVID-19. Study details: The TCR clusters were mostly specific to one donor. Whole-study results and caveats: There was no confirmation that second-wave clones peaking on day 37 were SARS-CoV-2 specific. Certain responding clones were present in pre-infection memory, suggesting participation of cross-reactive memory.

Researchers used 5'RACE with constant-segment primers to make TCR alpha and TCR beta cDNA libraries that carry sample barcodes and UMIs. Each CDR3 protein is one row after TCRdb ran MiXCR on the 5' RACE reads. The sample records a few hundred thousand distinct CDR3 sequences, around 21% being singletons. The CDR3 length is 13 residues. Germline-derived CDR1 and CDR2 are DFQATT and SNEGSKA (reference sequence). V trimming: 5 bases; J trimming: 2 bases; junction bases outside the gene matches: 3. The specimen was PBMCs or a T cell subset sorted from them (not recorded which). This TCR was sampled from an adult woman who had mild COVID-19 (a few samples of this study predate the infection). Cell type and time point are not known. V and J are TRBV20-1 and TRBJ1-2; TRBD1 matches 9 bases. The CDR3 DNA follows: TGCAGTGCTCGGGACAGGGAAAACTATGGCTACACCTTC. Amino acid sequence: CSARDRENYGYTF.